This T cell receptor beta chain was recovered during a study of vaccination and CD4 T cells after COVID-19. The overall study: Control cultures used a CEFX viral epitope pool, an HIV-1 Nef peptide pool, or no peptide.

Sequencing of cultured CD4+ T cell DNA used the Oncomine TCR Beta short-read assay. Genomic DNA was drawn out of CD4+ T cells grown in culture. One entry per CDR3 protein results from TCRdb running MiXCR on the PCR reads. The table shows 20,000 to 25,000 distinct CDR3 sequences, with around two fifths occurring only once. Indicated treatment: 10-day PBMC culture with coronavirus spike peptide pools or control peptides (ViraFEST assay). T cells were expanded with peptide pools, and expanded clonotypes were identified by TCR sequencing. As nucleocapsid antibodies were negative both before and after vaccination, the healthy vaccine recipients showed no prior SARS-CoV-2 infection. To note about this clonotype: The antigen is not known.

CDR1 and CDR2 from the germline V gene are GTSNPN and SVGIG (reference sequence). V was pared by 0 bases and J by 0 bases, with 9 bases of the junction left unmatched. CDR3 length: 19 amino acids. The chain uses TRBV30 and TRBJ2-4, with 12 nucleotides matching TRBD2. The clonotype comes from a human donor who received a COVID-19 vaccine. Sequencing used CD4+ T cells from blood, cultured in vitro, obtained before SARS-CoV-2 vaccination. CDR3 nucleotide sequence: TGTGCCTGGAGTGTACCTAGCGGGGGGGCCCGTCTAGCCAAAAACATTCAGTACTTC. It encodes CAWSVPSGGARLAKNIQYF.